The TCR beta chain under discussion was sequenced for a study of control samples from healthy donors and cancer patients. This table comes from immunoSEQ multiplex PCR, and its TCRdb copy is limited to in-frame clones, with some not included. The table has some 56,000 clones, 90% to 95% seen once. The V gene's germline CDR1 is SGHRS and CDR2 YFSETQ. This CDR3 is built from 15 residues. V lost 3 bases to trimming and J lost 2 bases; unmatched junction nucleotides: 5. Input material: blood. The chain links TRBV5-1 to TRBJ2-1; 7 bases are shared with TRBD1. This TCR came from a man between 25 and 39 years old in good health. The CDR3 region is CASSSGTETYNEQFF. The DNA of the CDR3 is TGCGCCAGCAGCTCCGGGACAGAAACCTACAATGAGCAGTTCTTC.